One TCR beta chain is described in this entry. As yet, its antigen is unknown. This sample is drawn from a study of cytomegalovirus exposure and HLA in healthy donors. Study outcomes and limitations: Some V segments could not be told apart, so they were left out, TRBV6-2 and TRBV6-3 among them. Among donors in an Asian-associated ancestry cluster, a later analysis reportedly found fewer N-insertions than the approximately 670-donor mean. The only immune exposure information that was available was CMV serostatus. Researchers reported that a few CMV-associated chains were confirmed in vitro as CMV antigen-specific.

The PCR was carried out with 60 Vbeta primers and 13 Jbeta primers. TCRdb keeps only in-frame clones here, not all; method: immunoSEQ multiplex PCR. The data show some 160,000 clones, approximately 80% seen once. The germline gives CDR1 SGHTA, CDR2 FQGNSA. Trimming removed 5 bases from V and 7 bases from J, with 17 bases in between. The CDR3 covers 15 residues. The sequenced sample consisted of PBMCs. The sequence was collected from a man between 50 and 59 years old in good health and CMV-seropositive. The V call is TRBV7-2, the J call TRBJ1-4; no clear D gene. The CDR3 here is CASSQRGGRSEKLFF. In DNA form, the CDR3 reads TGTGCCAGCAGCCAGCGGGGAGGGAGAAGTGAAAAACTGTTTTTT.